One sample yielded the 9 T cell receptor beta chains listed below, sequenced in a study of chemoradiotherapy in HPV16-positive cancers. Here immunoSEQ multiplex PCR was the method, and the copy in TCRdb shows in-frame clones only, minus some. The sample lists some 9,800 clones, about 89% occurring once. The source was blood, collected from a patient who underwent chemoradiotherapy. The receptors originated from a human donor with HPV-associated anogenital cancer.

CDR3 residues: CASSMWGLETQYF. DNA for the CDR3: TGTGCCAGTAGTATGTGGGGCCTGGAGACCCAGTACTTC. The V call is TRBV19, the J call TRBJ2-5, with a tentative D call TRBD1 (5 bases). This CDR3 has 13 amino acids. Per germline, CDR1 LNHDA and CDR2 SQIVND (reference sequence). Trimming cost V 3 bases and J 5 bases, with 10 bases left between them.

The chain links TRBV27 to TRBJ1-5; D perhaps matches TRBD1 (5 bases). Germline V CDR1 and CDR2: MNHEY, SMNVEV (reference sequence). The V and J ends lost 5 bases and 6 bases respectively, with 14 bases between them. This CDR3 has 14 residues. CDR3 in DNA: TGTGCCAGCAGTAATGGGGGGAGGAGTCAGCCCCAGCATTTT. Encoded protein: CASSNGGRSQPQHF.

The sample holds one count of this clone. The chain is built from TRBV11-3 and TRBJ2-1; 7 bases fit TRBD1. Germline assignment: CDR1 SGHNT and CDR2 YENEEA. CDR3 length equals 15 residues. J lost 4 bases, V lost 0 bases, and 3 bases had no gene match. CDR3: CASSLDGGQYNEQFF. The CDR3 DNA reads as TGTGCCAGCAGCTTAGATGGGGGACAGTACAATGAGCAGTTCTTC.

The chain links TRBV5-1 to TRBJ2-1; D gene unclear. Germline-derived CDR1 and CDR2 are SGHRS and YFSETQ. V lost 0 bases to trimming and J lost 6 bases, with 13 bases between them. The CDR3 is 15 amino acids. The CDR3 loop reads CASSLALVRGNEQFF. The CDR3 DNA reads as TGCGCCAGCAGCTTGGCTTTAGTTCGTGGCAATGAGCAGTTCTTC.

V gene TRBV11-2 combines with J gene TRBJ2-2, with TRBD1 identical over 8 bases. Germline V lookup: CDR1 SGHAT, CDR2 FQNNGV. This CDR3 has 16 amino acids. Trimming cost V 5 bases and J 1 base; bases outside gene matches: 6. DNA for the CDR3: TGTGCCAGCAGCGCTTCCGGGACAGGGAACACCGGGGAGCTGTTTTTT. As protein: CASSASGTGNTGELFF.

V and J are TRBV7-9 and TRBJ2-1, with 8 nucleotides matching TRBD1. V shed 5 bases, J shed 7 bases, and the junction held 10 bases outside the gene matches. CDR3 length: 15 residues. The V gene's germline CDR1 is SEHNR and CDR2 FQNEAQ (reference sequence). CDR3 coding DNA: TGTGCCAGCAGCCCGCAGACAGGGGTGGAAAATGAGCAGTTCTTC. It is translated as CASSPQTGVENEQFF.

This rearrangement joins TRBV4-2 to TRBJ2-7; the match to TRBD2 covers 8 bases. CDR3 length equals 15 residues. Germline CDR1 is LGHNA and CDR2 is YNFKEQ. Losses at the gene ends were 0 bases for V and 4 bases for J; bases not matched to a gene: 5. This CDR3 reads CASSQDAGGQYEQYF. CDR3 sequence (DNA): TGTGCCAGCAGCCAAGATGCGGGGGGACAATACGAGCAGTACTTC.

The V gene is TRBV30, the J gene TRBJ2-7, with D maybe TRBD1 (6 bases). The CDR3 sequence is 12 residues long. V was shortened by 7 bases and J by 0 bases, with 10 bases between the two germline ends. The germline CDR1 and CDR2 sequences are GTSNPN and SVGIG (reference sequence). The CDR3 DNA follows: TGTGCCTTGGGGACACTCTCCTACGAGCAGTACTTC. It is translated as CALGTLSYEQYF.

The V and J genes are TRBV5-1 and TRBJ2-1, with D possibly TRBD1 on 6 matching bases. CDR1 is SGHRS, CDR2 YFSETQ, per germline. The CDR3 extends over 15 amino acids. With 3 bases removed from V and 0 bases from J, the gap between germline ends came to 10 bases. This CDR3 reads CASSWTANSYNEQFF. The CDR3 nucleotides are TGCGCCAGCAGCTGGACAGCGAACTCCTACAATGAGCAGTTCTTC.